The sample holds one count of the clone carrying this T cell receptor (beta chain). As yet, its antigen is unknown. CDR1 is SGHAT and CDR2 is FQNNGV in the germline V gene. The CDR3 runs to 14 residues. Between the trimmed V and J ends, which lost 1 base and 8 bases, there was a span of 14 bases. The sample comes from a study of cytomegalovirus exposure and HLA in healthy donors. Whole-study results and caveats: Only CMV serostatus was available as immune exposure information.

The PCR employed 60 Vbeta primers together with 13 Jbeta primers. Repertoires were generated with immunoSEQ multiplex PCR, while TCRdb's copy carries only in-frame clones and drops some. The repertoire has 140,000 or so clones, around 84% of them found once; the top ten carry 2.5%. This TCR came from a boy between 2 and 10 years old in good health and CMV-seronegative. V gene TRBV11-2 combines with J gene TRBJ1-2; tentatively, D is TRBD1 (5 bases). The specimen was PBMCs. The CDR3 DNA reads TGTGCCAGCAGCTTAGTGGGGGGGACGGACGGCTACACCTTC. Translating gives CASSLVGGTDGYTF.